The rows below give T cell receptor beta chains drawn from one sample of a study of control samples from healthy donors and cancer patients. Libraries were prepared by immunoSEQ multiplex PCR; TCRdb keeps only in-frame clonotypes and omits some of them. The sample has about 75,000 clones, 94% seen once. What was sequenced was blood. Receptors originate from a woman aged 40 to 50 in good health. The CDR3 runs from the conserved cysteine through the conserved F or W. D genes are given only for firm matches. Some rows mark clone size as missing; the rest say once, few, many or name a class of expanded clone.

>NA|TRBJ1-5|TRBV24-1|NA
TGTGCCACCAGTGATTTTGGCCAGCCCCAGCATTTT
CATSDFGQPQHF
>TRBD1|TRBJ1-5|TRBV15|once
TGTGCCACCAGTGGTGGTGAGGGGGCGGTCGTGCAGCCCCAGCATTTT
CATSGGEGAVVQPQHF
>NA|TRBJ1-2|TRBV6-5|NA
TGTGCCAGCAGTTACTCCCTAGGGAACTATGGCTACACCTTC
CASSYSLGNYGYTF
>NA|TRBJ1-4|TRBV29-1|NA
TGCAGCGTTTCGAAGGGGTTTGGGTCAACTAATGAAAAACTGTTTTTT
CSVSKGFGSTNEKLFF
>TRBD1|TRBJ2-2|TRBV7-6|NA
TGTGCCAGCAGACGACAGGGGACCGGGGAGCTGTTTTTT
CASRRQGTGELFF
>NA|TRBJ1-2|TRBV19|NA
TGTGCCAGTAGCCCCCGGGCCGAGGGCTACACCTTC
CASSPRAEGYTF
>NA|TRBJ1-2|TRBV7-9|NA
TGTGCCAGCAGCTTAGAGACGGAATACTATGGCTACACCTTC
CASSLETEYYGYTF
>NA|TRBJ1-1|TRBV7-9|NA
TGTGCCAGCAGCCAGGAGGGTGACACTGAAGCTTTCTTT
CASSQEGDTEAFF
>NA|TRBJ1-3|TRBV2|NA
TGTGCCAGCAGTGTTCGTAGGGCTGACTCTGGAAACACCATATATTTT
CASSVRRADSGNTIYF
>NA|TRBJ1-6|TRBV11-2|NA
TGTGCCAGCAGCTTAGTAGGACCCTATAATTCACCCCTCCACTTT
CASSLVGPYNSPLHF
>NA|TRBJ2-3|TRBV10-1|NA
TGCGCCAGCAGTGAGTCTTTGAAGGGGACGCAGTATTTT
CASSESLKGTQYF
>NA|TRBJ1-2|TRBV5-6|NA
TGTGCCAGCACCTCAGGGGTTGACTATGGCTACACCTTC
CASTSGVDYGYTF
>TRBD2|TRBJ2-7|TRBV18|NA
TGTGCCAGCTCACCGTCTAGCGGGCCTTCCTACGAGCAGTACTTC
CASSPSSGPSYEQYF
>NA|TRBJ1-5|TRBV5-1|NA
TGCGCCAGCAGCTTGGACGGGCAGTCGGGGCAGCCCCAGCATTTT
CASSLDGQSGQPQHF
>NA|TRBJ1-1|TRBV10-3|NA
TGTGCCATCAGTGAGTCTCATCCTGGGGGGGTTGGAAACACTGAAGCTTTCTTT
CAISESHPGGVGNTEAFF
>NA|TRBJ1-6|TRBV7-2|NA
TGTGCCAGCAGCCTCCGGCAGGGAGAGAATTCACCCCTCCACTTT
CASSLRQGENSPLHF
>NA|TRBJ1-2|TRBV27|NA
TGTGCCAGCAGGACCCTCGGGACAACGCATGGCTACACCTTC
CASRTLGTTHGYTF
>TRBD1|TRBJ1-5|TRBV6-6|NA
TGTGCCAGCAGTCGCCGGGACAGGGGGTATAGCAATCAGCCCCAGCATTTT
CASSRRDRGYSNQPQHF
>TRBD1|TRBJ1-1|TRBV5-4|NA
TGTGCCAGCAGCTCGACAGGGAGAGTTGACACTGAAGCTTTCTTT
CASSSTGRVDTEAFF
>NA|TRBJ1-2|TRBV14|NA
TGTGCCAGCAGCCTCAGGGTTCGGGATGGCTACACCTTC
CASSLRVRDGYTF